Each of the 30 T cell receptor beta chains below was sequenced from the same sample in a study of blood T cell repertoires in COVID-19. The method was immunoSEQ multiplex PCR; TCRdb's version includes in-frame clones alone and lacks a portion of them. This table holds roughly 130,000 clones, roughly 78% found once. Sequencing was carried out using peripheral blood. The receptors shown here come from a man in his sixties with active or convalescent COVID-19.

The chain uses TRBV28 and TRBJ2-7; 7 bases match TRBD2. The CDR3 runs 12 residues. Germline assignment: CDR1 MDHEN and CDR2 SYDVKM. V lost 7 bases to trimming and J lost 3 bases; unmatched junction nucleotides: 3. CDR3 region: CASKRDYYEQYF. DNA of the CDR3: TGTGCCAGCAAACGGGACTACTACGAGCAGTACTTC.

The count of this clone is one. The chain combines TRBV10-3 with TRBJ1-5, with no clear D. Trimming cost V 0 bases and J 7 bases, with 4 bases left between them. The CDR3 runs to 12 residues. Germline V gene data show CDR1 as ENHRY and CDR2 as SYGVKD. In DNA form, the CDR3 reads TGTGCCATCAGTGAGTCAGAGCAGCCCCAGCATTTT. It is translated as CAISESEQPQHF.

This clone was recorded once. The chain employs TRBV7-9 and TRBJ2-7, with D tentatively TRBD2 (6 bases). Germline CDR1 and CDR2: SEHNR and FQNEAQ (reference sequence). The CDR3 covers 13 residues. Trimming took off 5 bases at V and 1 base at J, with 9 bases between the two ends. The CDR3 DNA reads as TGTGCCAGCAGCAACCGGGAGTCCTACGAGCAGTACTTC. Translating it yields CASSNRESYEQYF. The entire variable domain, with the rest obtained from reference TRBV7-9 and TRBJ2-7, is as follows: DTGVSQNPRHKITKRGQNVTFRCDPISEHNRLYWYRQTLGQGPEFLTYFQNEAQLEKSRLLSDRFSAERPKGSFSTLEIQRTEQGDSAMYLCASSNRESYEQYFGPGTRLTVT.

This clone has a single count. The rearrangement links TRBV5-1 to TRBJ2-3; TRBD1 matches at 10 bases. Germline CDR1 is SGHRS and CDR2 is YFSETQ. Losses at the gene ends were 4 bases for V and 4 bases for J; bases not matched to a gene: 3. CDR3 size: 14 residues. CDR3 in DNA: TGCGCCAGCAGCATGGGACAGGGGCCAGATACGCAGTATTTT. Protein product: CASSMGQGPDTQYF.

Worth noting for this clone: In the same sample, other DNA sequences code for this CDR3. The chain joins TRBV9 to TRBJ2-7, with 9 bases fitting TRBD2. V lost 0 bases to trimming and J lost 2 bases; unmatched junction nucleotides: 6. Germline loops: CDR1 SGDLS, CDR2 YYNGEE. The CDR3 spans 16 residues. CDR3 DNA: TGTGCCAGCAGCGTAGTGGCTAGCGGGGCACCCTACGAGCAGTACTTC. Protein product: CASSVVASGAPYEQYF.

The V and J genes are TRBV14 and TRBJ2-7; 8 bases match TRBD1. The CDR3 length is 14 residues. V lost 5 bases, J lost 3 bases, and 6 bases stayed unmatched. In germline, CDR1 is SGHDN, CDR2 FVKESK. Here the CDR3 reads CASSLATGGYEQYF. In DNA, the CDR3 is TGTGCCAGCAGCTTGGCTACAGGGGGCTACGAGCAGTACTTC.

The chain couples TRBV28 to TRBJ2-4; D perhaps matches TRBD1 (6 bases). Germline V gene lookup returns CDR1 MDHEN and CDR2 SYDVKM. Trimming pared 5 bases from V and 0 bases from J, leaving 20 bases between. This CDR3 is built from 18 residues. As DNA, the CDR3 is TGTGCCAGCAGTGAGGACAGAGGCCTCATCCTAGCCAAAAACATTCAGTACTTC. It is translated as CASSEDRGLILAKNIQYF.

The chain joins TRBV19 to TRBJ2-5, with TRBD2 identical over 12 bases. This CDR3 region has 17 residues. The V gene end was trimmed by 1 base and the J gene end by 4 bases; junction bases not matched to a gene: 7. Germline V gives CDR1 LNHDA, CDR2 SQIVND (reference sequence). DNA of the CDR3: TGTGCCAGTAGTATAGGGCTAGCGGGAGGGCCTGGAGAGACCCAGTACTTC. Protein product: CASSIGLAGGPGETQYF.

J is TRBJ2-1 and V is TRBV5-6, with 16 bases matching TRBD2. V lost 4 bases to trimming and J lost 4 bases; unmatched junction nucleotides: 8. The CDR3 is made up of 18 amino acids. CDR1 is SGHDT, CDR2 YYEEEE, per germline. The CDR3 DNA reads as TGTGCCAGCAGCGGGGGGACTAGCGGGAGGGCCCTATACAATGAGCAGTTCTTC. It encodes CASSGGTSGRALYNEQFF.

The CDR3 protein is CASTERRTRSYNEQFF. The CDR3 DNA reads TGTGCCAGCACCGAGAGGAGGACCCGCTCCTACAATGAGCAGTTCTTC. The chain links TRBV7-2 to TRBJ2-1; a weak D match, TRBD2 (5 bases). This CDR3 comprises 16 residues. V lost 7 bases, J lost 0 bases, and 16 bases lay in between. CDR1 is SGHTA, CDR2 FQGNSA, per germline.

This clone was detected only a few times. The J gene is TRBJ2-3, the V gene TRBV6-6; TRBD1 agrees at 7 bases. This CDR3 region has 12 residues. Germline V CDR1 and CDR2: MNHNY, SVGAGI (reference sequence). V trimming: 5 bases; J trimming: 7 bases; junction bases outside the gene matches: 3. In nucleotides, the CDR3 is TGTGCCAGCAGTCCAGGGGGAAATACGCAGTATTTT. Translation: CASSPGGNTQYF.

The chain carries TRBV4-1 and TRBJ1-4, with 9 bases fitting TRBD1. Germline-derived CDR1 and CDR2 are MGHRA and YSYEKL. The CDR3 runs 15 residues. Trimming removed 1 base from V and 7 bases from J; junction bases left unmatched: 4. CDR3 sequence reads: CASSQVLDRGEKLFF. DNA of the CDR3: TGCGCCAGCAGCCAAGTCCTGGACAGGGGTGAAAAACTGTTTTTT.

J is TRBJ1-5 and V is TRBV19, with 7 bases matching TRBD1. This CDR3 contains 15 residues. With 6 bases clipped from V and 0 bases from J, the junction kept 5 bases outside the gene matches. Germline V lookup: CDR1 LNHDA, CDR2 SQIVND (reference sequence). The CDR3 sequence is CASSPQGDSNQPQHF. In nucleotides, the CDR3 is TGTGCCAGTAGCCCTCAGGGGGATAGCAATCAGCCCCAGCATTTT.

The chain is built from TRBV2 and TRBJ1-4, with a possible D match to TRBD1 (5 bases). Germline loops: CDR1 SNHLY, CDR2 FYNNEI. CDR3 length equals 12 residues. V gave up 5 bases and J gave up 10 bases, with 11 bases separating them. Written as DNA, the CDR3 is TGTGCCAGCAGTCCCGACCAGGGAAAACTGTTTTTT. This gives the protein CASSPDQGKLFF.

The J gene is TRBJ1-1, the V gene TRBV16; D remains ambiguous. This CDR3 is 11 amino acids long. Per the germline V gene, CDR1 is KGHSY and CDR2 is FQNENV. Trimming removed 6 bases at V and 6 bases at J, with 8 bases between. The CDR3 DNA sequence: TGTGCCAGCAGTCCGAGTTCTGAAGCTTTCTTT. Its translation is CASSPSSEAFF.

This clone was seen only a few times. This chain links TRBV5-4 with TRBJ1-5; D remains unclear. This CDR3 comprises 13 residues. Trimming pared 0 bases from V and 6 bases from J, leaving 7 bases between. Germline CDR1 and CDR2: SGHNT and YYREEE (reference sequence). The CDR3 region has the DNA TGTGCCAGCAGCTTGGCGAGCGGTCAGCCCCAGCATTTT. Translated: CASSLASGQPQHF.

This clone was recorded a few times. The chain uses TRBV11-2 and TRBJ2-7; 13 bases match TRBD2. Looked up from germline, CDR1 is SGHAT and CDR2 is FQNNGV. The CDR3 has 14 residues. Trimming removed 10 bases from V and 7 bases from J; junction bases left unmatched: 10. DNA of the CDR3: TGTGCCACGACCCGGACTAGCGGGAGTTTAGAGCAGTACTTC. Amino acid sequence: CATTRTSGSLEQYF.

This clone was picked up one time. The chain uses TRBV19 and TRBJ2-5; 11 bases align to TRBD2. Germline V lookup: CDR1 LNHDA, CDR2 SQIVND (reference sequence). The CDR3 spans 16 residues. The V segment lost 4 bases and the J segment 5 bases; nucleotides outside the gene matches: 9. The CDR3 protein is CASSTGTSGIGETQYF. The CDR3 region has the DNA TGTGCCAGTAGTACTGGGACTAGCGGCATTGGGGAGACCCAGTACTTC.

The V gene is TRBV7-9, the J gene TRBJ2-7; TRBD2 matches 7 bases. The CDR3 has 14 amino acids. Germline V gene data show CDR1 as SEHNR and CDR2 as FQNEAQ (reference sequence). The ends lost 5 bases at V and 8 bases at J; junction bases unmatched: 12. CDR3 residues: CASSPTGGPTQQYF. The CDR3 bases are TGTGCCAGCAGCCCTACGGGAGGTCCCACCCAGCAGTACTTC.

This chain connects TRBV19 to TRBJ1-5; D might be TRBD1 (5 bases). The CDR3 is 14 residues long. With 7 bases removed from V and 5 bases from J, the gap between germline ends came to 15 bases. The germline V gene encodes CDR1 LNHDA and CDR2 SQIVND (reference sequence). CDR3 in amino acids: CASMAGRGHQPQHF. The CDR3 nucleotides read TGTGCCAGTATGGCTGGGAGGGGTCATCAGCCCCAGCATTTT.

The gene calls are TRBV5-4 and TRBJ1-4; a weak D match, TRBD1 (5 bases). Germline V gene lookup returns CDR1 SGHNT and CDR2 YYREEE (reference sequence). Trimming removed 0 bases from V and 3 bases from J, with 15 bases in between. This CDR3 has 17 amino acids. Written as DNA, the CDR3 is TGTGCCAGCAGCTTGGGAACAGACAGAGCATCTAATGAAAAACTGTTTTTT. Its protein is CASSLGTDRASNEKLFF.

The V gene is TRBV10-3, the J gene TRBJ2-1; TRBD2 aligns across 10 bases. Germline-derived CDR1 and CDR2 are ENHRY and SYGVKD. V was pared by 9 bases and J by 5 bases, with 10 bases of the junction left unmatched. The CDR3 is 15 amino acids. Written as DNA, the CDR3 is TGTGCCATATGGGGGGGGACTAGCGATCACAATGAGCAGTTCTTC. Amino acid sequence: CAIWGGTSDHNEQFF.

The chain has TRBV3-1 (or the pseudogene TRBV3-2) and TRBJ1-2, with a possible D match to TRBD1 (6 bases). Germline V CDR1 and CDR2: LGHDT, YNNKEL (reference sequence). V lost 1 base and J lost 4, with 7 bases in between. The CDR3 runs to 13 residues. CDR3 loop: CASSQGQAYGYTF. The CDR3 nucleotides read TGTGCCAGCAGCCAAGGACAGGCCTATGGCTACACCTTC.

The V call is TRBV25-1, the J call TRBJ2-4; no definite D call. The V end lost 2 bases, the J end lost 8 bases, and 13 bases lay between the germline ends. The CDR3 is 14 residues long. CDR1 MGHDK and CDR2 SYGVNS come from the germline V gene. The CDR3: CASSEGSRMDIQYF. As DNA, the CDR3 is TGTGCCAGCAGTGAAGGTAGTAGAATGGACATTCAGTACTTC.

The rearrangement links TRBV7-3 to TRBJ2-3; TRBD2 matches at 11 bases. CDR3 length: 15 residues. Germline lookup yields CDR1 SGHTA and CDR2 FQGTGA. V was pared by 5 bases and J by 5 bases, with 6 bases of the junction left unmatched. This CDR3 reads CASSPLAGEGDTQYF. The CDR3 bases are TGTGCCAGCAGCCCACTAGCGGGAGAGGGAGATACGCAGTATTTT.

This clone was picked up a small number of times. This chain uses TRBV4-2 with TRBJ1-5, with TRBD1 identical over 7 bases. Trimming cost V 5 bases and J 5 bases; bases outside gene matches: 9. Germline lookup yields CDR1 LGHNA and CDR2 YNFKEQ. The CDR3 length is 15 residues. CDR3 in amino acids: CASSARQGDDQPQHF. In DNA, the CDR3 is TGTGCCAGCAGCGCTCGACAGGGTGACGATCAGCCCCAGCATTTT.

The gene calls are TRBV18 and TRBJ2-7, with TRBD2 identical over 7 bases. V was pared by 3 bases and J by 2 bases, with 10 bases of the junction left unmatched. Germline-derived CDR1 and CDR2 are KGHSH and LQKENI. The CDR3 extends over 16 amino acids. As DNA, the CDR3 is TGTGCCAGCTCACCCCCTAGTCTAGCGGCCACCTACGAGCAGTACTTC. This gives the protein CASSPPSLAATYEQYF.

The chain employs TRBV6-5 and TRBJ1-1; the D is unclear. Trimming took off 2 bases at V and 1 base at J, with 11 bases between the two ends. Germline CDR1 MNHEY, CDR2 SVGAGI. This CDR3 is built from 15 residues. DNA of the CDR3: TGTGCCAGCAGTTACAGAGGGATCAAGAACACTGAAGCTTTCTTT. Residues: CASSYRGIKNTEAFF.

The rearrangement links TRBV7-2 to TRBJ2-7; 7 bases agree with TRBD1. CDR1 and CDR2 from the germline V gene are SGHTA and FQGNSA. The length of the CDR3 is 14 residues. The V and J ends lost 5 bases and 5 bases, in that order; junction bases with no gene match: 9. CDR3 protein: CASSADRELDEQYF. CDR3 sequence (DNA): TGTGCCAGCAGCGCCGACAGGGAGTTGGACGAGCAGTACTTC.

This chain uses TRBV24-1 with TRBJ2-5; D may be TRBD2 (7 bases). The germline V and J ends were trimmed by 10 bases and 5 bases, with 22 bases remaining between them. Per the germline V gene, CDR1 is KGHDR and CDR2 is SFDVKD. This CDR3 contains 15 residues. Written as DNA, the CDR3 is TGTGCCACTTCCAGTGGGGAGGGGGTTCATGAGACCCAGTACTTC. Amino acid sequence: CATSSGEGVHETQYF.